This T cell receptor (beta chain) was observed in a study of technical replicates of blood from several donors. The CDR3 length is 17 residues. Between the trimmed V and J ends, which lost 0 bases and 8 bases, there was a span of 23 bases. CDR1 SGHRS and CDR2 YFSETQ come from the germline V gene. Clones were read by immunoSEQ multiplex PCR, and TCRdb kept only the in-frame ones, dropping some. The repertoire includes fewer than 90,000 clones, 94% of them detected once, and around 0.24% sits in the top ten. The V call is TRBV5-1, the J call TRBJ1-2, with a possible D match to TRBD1 (5 bases). Sequencing input: T cells isolated from PBMCs. This receptor was identified in a human donor in good health. The CDR3 region is CASSLDGGTTSTEGYTF. DNA for the CDR3: TGCGCCAGCAGCTTGGATGGAGGGACGACTTCCACGGAGGGCTACACCTTC.